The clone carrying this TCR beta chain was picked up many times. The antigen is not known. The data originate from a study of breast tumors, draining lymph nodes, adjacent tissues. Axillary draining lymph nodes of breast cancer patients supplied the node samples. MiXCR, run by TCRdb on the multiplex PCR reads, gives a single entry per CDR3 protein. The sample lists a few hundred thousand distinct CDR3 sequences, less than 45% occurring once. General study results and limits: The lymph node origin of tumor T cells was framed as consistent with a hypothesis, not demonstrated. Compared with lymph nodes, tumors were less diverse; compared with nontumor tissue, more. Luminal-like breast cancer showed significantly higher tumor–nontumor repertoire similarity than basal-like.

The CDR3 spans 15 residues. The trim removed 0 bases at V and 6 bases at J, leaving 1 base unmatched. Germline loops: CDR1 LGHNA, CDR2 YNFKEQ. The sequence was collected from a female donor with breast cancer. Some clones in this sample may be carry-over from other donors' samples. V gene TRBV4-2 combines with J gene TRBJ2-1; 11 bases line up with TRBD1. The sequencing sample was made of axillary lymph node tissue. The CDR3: CASSQDGQGANEQFF. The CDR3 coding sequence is TGTGCCAGCAGCCAAGATGGACAGGGGGCCAATGAGCAGTTCTTC.